This TCR beta chain emerged from a study of IL-32 and malignant T cell survival in cutaneous lymphoma (TCRdb year 2021). Concerning the study at large: High-throughput TCR sequencing tested whether surviving TCR Vbeta+ T cells in IL-32 cultures were the malignant clone rather than benign T cells sharing that Vbeta. A couple of CTCL donors were studied by high-throughput TCR sequencing, confirming IL-32beta supported malignant T cell survival in vitro.

What the work shows at the level of the full study, not this receptor alone: Malignant T cell survival in vitro appeared to be supported by IL-32beta through the induction of large CD14+ antigen-presenting cells that reduced apoptosis. The kinetics of enhanced malignant T cell survival in culture differed somewhat from one CTCL blood donor to another. According to TCR sequencing, the TCRs of malignant T cells persisted after in vitro culture with IL-32beta. The exact culture duration for the TCR-sequenced samples was not stated in the methods.

Genomic DNA was extracted with the QIAamp DNA Mini kit and profiled by immunoSEQ using roughly 95-450 ng of DNA template. Drawn from immuneACCESS, this table holds only the in-frame rearrangements with V and J called that TCRdb kept. Clones are partly lost; checked studies trace under half to an unresolved V gene and leave the rest unexplained. Here the sample has more than 2,000 clones; 82% occur a single time. The ten biggest clones cover under 70% of the sample. For this clone: Its cognate antigen has yet to be identified. There are no base qualities to consult, and no much larger clone falls within one base.

Blood samples came from patients with leukemic cutaneous T cell lymphoma (Sezary syndrome) treated at a US cutaneous lymphoma program. Ficoll centrifugation was used to isolate peripheral blood mononuclear cells from the blood of patients. Counted from cysteine to phenylalanine, this CDR3 has 12 amino acids. Here the CDR3 DNA is all that survives: 36 bases in frame from base 1. The germline V gene (reference sequence) provides CDR1 GTSNPN and CDR2 SVGIG. V is shortened by 3 bases, J by 5 bases, and the region joining them spans 9 bases. This specimen consisted of blood, obtained on day 0. Rearrangement joined TRBV30 to TRBJ2-3; no confident D gene assignment can be made. The clonotype originates from a human donor with cutaneous T cell lymphoma. The CDR3 amino acid sequence is: CAWSRAQDTQYF. The DNA reads TGTGCCTGGAGCCGCGCCCAAGATACGCAGTATTTT.